The 15 T cell receptor beta chains below were found in one sample sequenced in a study of blood T cell repertoires in COVID-19. TCRdb's table, derived via immunoSEQ multiplex PCR, lists solely in-frame clones and lacks some. Of 100,000 to 150,000 clones listed, around 80% are singletons. The source material was PBMCs or T cells enriched from blood (not recorded which). The receptors come from a man in his forties with acute COVID-19.

The CDR3 is CASSSWTDGAEAFF. The DNA for the CDR3 is TGTGCCAGCAGCTCTTGGACGGACGGGGCTGAAGCTTTCTTT. This chain uses TRBV7-9 with TRBJ1-1; D uncertain. Deletions cut 4 bases from V and 6 bases from J, with 15 bases between. CDR1 is SEHNR and CDR2 is FQNEAQ in the germline V gene (reference sequence). This CDR3 has 14 residues. The variable domain in full, with the rest retrieved from reference TRBV7-9 and TRBJ1-1, is DTGVSQNPRHKITKRGQNVTFRCDPISEHNRLYWYRQTLGQGPEFLTYFQNEAQLEKSRLLSDRFSAERPKGSFSTLEIQRTEQGDSAMYLCASSSWTDGAEAFFGQGTRLTVV.

V gene TRBV3-1 (or the pseudogene TRBV3-2) combines with J gene TRBJ2-3; tentatively, D is TRBD2 (6 bases). V lost 6 bases to trimming and J lost 2 bases, with 15 bases between them. Germline lookup yields CDR1 LGHDT and CDR2 YNNKEL (reference sequence). The CDR3 is made up of 15 amino acids. The CDR3 spells CASRPGGPITDTQYF. The CDR3 DNA sequence: TGTGCCAGCAGACCCGGGGGTCCTATCACAGATACGCAGTATTTT.

The chain employs TRBV11-1 and TRBJ1-5, with 9 positions matching TRBD1. The CDR3 has 13 amino acids. With V trimmed by 5 bases and J by 5 bases, 1 base remained unmatched. In germline, CDR1 is SGHAT, CDR2 FQDESV (reference sequence). CDR3 DNA sequence: TGTGCCAGCAGCCGGGACAGGGATCAGCCCCAGCATTTT. Protein: CASSRDRDQPQHF.

The chain links TRBV4-2 to TRBJ1-4, with D uncertain. With 0 bases removed from V and 3 bases from J, the gap between germline ends came to 11 bases. The CDR3 sequence is 16 residues long. Germline V gene data show CDR1 as LGHNA and CDR2 as YNFKEQ. Here the CDR3 DNA reads TGTGCCAGCAGCCAAGATGGGAGGGTACCTAATGAAAAACTGTTTTTT. Translating it yields CASSQDGRVPNEKLFF.

The J gene is TRBJ1-1, the V gene TRBV7-9; possible D gene TRBD1, 6 bases. Germline CDR1 is SEHNR and CDR2 is FQNEAQ (reference sequence). The CDR3 has 13 amino acids. V lost 6 bases and J 4 bases, leaving 12 bases between the germline ends. CDR3 in amino acids: CASRLIQGTEAFF. DNA of the CDR3: TGTGCCAGCAGGCTTATACAGGGCACTGAAGCTTTCTTT.

The V gene is TRBV19, the J gene TRBJ1-5, with D uncertain. Germline CDR1 is LNHDA and CDR2 is SQIVND (reference sequence). The CDR3 contains 17 residues. V was pared by 7 bases and J by 0 bases, with 19 bases between. CDR3 sequence reads: CASTLSVGDYSNQPQHF. DNA of the CDR3: TGTGCCAGTACCCTCTCGGTGGGAGATTATAGCAATCAGCCCCAGCATTTT.

V usage is TRBV19 and J usage is TRBJ1-1; 9 positions match TRBD1. Germline V gives CDR1 LNHDA, CDR2 SQIVND (reference sequence). The CDR3 is 13 residues long. V dropped 6 bases and J dropped 3; count of bases not matched to a gene: 2. The CDR3 protein is CASRRDRDTEAFF. CDR3 sequence (DNA): TGTGCCAGTAGGAGGGACAGGGACACTGAAGCTTTCTTT. The variable domain in full, completed from reference TRBV19 and TRBJ1-1, reads DGGITQSPKYLFRKEGQNVTLSCEQNLNHDAMYWYRQDPGQGLRLIYYSQIVNDFQKGDIAEGYSVSREKKESFPLTVTSAQKNPTAFYLCASRRDRDTEAFFGQGTRLTVV.

The V gene is TRBV5-1, the J gene TRBJ1-1; a weak D match, TRBD1 (5 bases). V was cut by 4 bases and J by 3 bases, with 13 bases left in between. CDR3 length equals 14 residues. Germline CDR1 SGHRS, CDR2 YFSETQ. CDR3 region: CASSPRGSDTEAFF. Here the CDR3 DNA reads TGCGCCAGCAGCCCGCGGGGGTCCGACACTGAAGCTTTCTTT.

V gene TRBV10-3 combines with J gene TRBJ2-3; 9 bases align to TRBD2. J gave up 6 bases and V 6 bases, and 7 bases lay outside the gene matches. Germline V gives CDR1 ENHRY, CDR2 SYGVKD. CDR3 length: 14 residues. The CDR3 bases are TGTGCCATCAGGGTAGCGGGGGCGGGGGATACGCAGTATTTT. It translates to CAIRVAGAGDTQYF.

The rearrangement joins TRBV10-2 to TRBJ1-4; TRBD1 matches at 8 bases. This CDR3 region has 13 residues. From germline, CDR1 is WSHSY and CDR2 SAAADI. V shed 8 bases and J 5 bases; nucleotides not matched to a gene: 4. In nucleotides, the CDR3 is TGCGCCAGCCGGACAGGGTTAAATGAAAAACTGTTTTTT. This translates into CASRTGLNEKLFF.

The CDR3 nucleotides read TGTGCCAGCAGCTTATCGTTTGATGAGCAGTTCTTC. Its translation: CASSLSFDEQFF. V is TRBV7-9 and J is TRBJ2-1; D not resolved. Germline V gene data show CDR1 as SEHNR and CDR2 as FQNEAQ (reference sequence). This CDR3 has 12 amino acids. V lost 2 bases, J lost 8 bases, and 7 bases lay in between.

The CDR3 DNA reads TGCAGCGTTGAGACAGGGTCCGGCACAGATACGCAGTATTTT. Translation gives CSVETGSGTDTQYF. The V call is TRBV29-1, the J call TRBJ2-3, with 7 bases identical to TRBD1. The CDR3 has 14 amino acids. V dropped 3 bases and J dropped 1; count of bases not matched to a gene: 4. Germline CDR1 is SQVTM and CDR2 is ANQGSEA.

The chain joins TRBV14 to TRBJ1-5; D is ambiguous. Germline CDR1 and CDR2: SGHDN and FVKESK. CDR3 length: 14 residues. Trimming took 5 bases from V and 0 from J, leaving 8 bases between them. In nucleotides, the CDR3 is TGTGCCAGCAGCTTCGGGGATAGCAATCAGCCCCAGCATTTT. As protein: CASSFGDSNQPQHF.

This clone was recorded only once. V is TRBV2 and J is TRBJ2-1, with unresolved D. The germline V and J ends were trimmed by 2 bases and 6 bases, with 11 bases remaining between them. Germline-derived CDR1 and CDR2 are SNHLY and FYNNEI. This CDR3 is 14 amino acids long. This CDR3 is CASSEMRESNEQFF. CDR3 DNA: TGTGCCAGCAGTGAAATGAGAGAGTCCAATGAGCAGTTCTTC.

The V call is TRBV6-5, the J call TRBJ1-3; D uncertain. The CDR3 sequence is 12 residues long. CDR1 MNHEY and CDR2 SVGAGI come from the germline V gene. V dropped 4 bases and J dropped 9 bases, with 10 bases sitting between them. CDR3 DNA: TGTGCCAGCAGTTCATCCGGGAGCACCATATATTTT. Its translation: CASSSSGSTIYF.